This TCR beta chain was recovered during a study of spatial heterogeneity in lung cancer. Study-level background: Detection consistently captured more beta-chain sequences than alpha-chain sequences.

Time point specified: sample taken at primary tumor resection. Unsorted samples of tumor, nontumor lung or frozen PBMC had their whole RNA sequenced. Samples were obtained from around 72 donors, all untreated early-stage non-small cell lung cancer patients. Remarks on this clonotype: What it recognizes is unknown.

The CDR3 covers 13 residues. Germline values: CDR1 SGHDT, CDR2 YYEEEE. Trimming stripped 4 bases from V and 1 base from J, with 7 bases between. Study findings and constraints: Resection saw ubiquitous expanded tumor TCRs appear in blood more than follow-up did.

Each molecule of TCR cDNA was tagged with one unique molecular identifier. Each CDR3 protein gets one entry after TCRdb re-called the 5' RACE reads with MiXCR. The data show around 48,000 distinct CDR3 sequences, with about 5.8% seen just once and 8.5% to 14% held by the top ten. V and J are TRBV5-6 and TRBJ2-3, with a weak D call TRBD2 (5 bases). The TCR sequence derives from a male donor with early-stage non-small cell lung cancer. Specimen: PBMCs, collected at surgery. In DNA, the CDR3 is TGTGCCAGCAGCACCGGGGGCACAGATACGCAGTATTTT. Its translation is CASSTGGTDTQYF.